Shown below are 26 T cell receptor beta chains from a single sample sequenced in a study of neurological immune-mediated disorders. Time point given: longitudinal time-point 3. TCRdb re-called the 5' RACE reads through MiXCR, storing one row per CDR3 protein. The sample holds some 80,000 distinct CDR3 sequences, roughly 4.5% seen once. The sequenced material came from PBMCs. All receptors come from an older woman with multiple sclerosis.

This clonotype showed up many times. The chain has TRBV6-5 and TRBJ1-3; possible D gene TRBD1, 5 bases. Germline assignment: CDR1 MNHEY and CDR2 SVGAGI. This CDR3 comprises 15 residues. Trimming removed 5 bases from V and 10 bases from J, with 21 bases in between. The CDR3: CASSAVGQDMRTIYF. The DNA for the CDR3 is TGTGCCAGCAGTGCGGTGGGGCAGGATATGAGAACCATATATTTT.

There are many counts of this clonotype. The chain links TRBV5-1 to TRBJ2-3; D not certain. The CDR3 loop spans 13 amino acids. Germline-derived CDR1 and CDR2 are SGHRS and YFSETQ. V lost 0 bases and J 3 bases, leaving 5 bases between the germline ends. DNA of the CDR3: TGCGCCAGCAGCTTGGCGGTTACAGATACGCAGTATTTT. Translated: CASSLAVTDTQYF.

There are many counts of this clonotype. The chain combines TRBV6-5 with TRBJ1-5; TRBD1 matches at 9 bases. CDR3 length equals 15 residues. Trimming took 5 bases from V and 7 from J; bases not matched to a gene: 9. Germline CDR1 and CDR2: MNHEY and SVGAGI. The CDR3 here is CASSPAGTGNQPQHF. DNA for the CDR3: TGTGCCAGCAGTCCCGCCGGGACAGGGAACCAGCCCCAGCATTTT.

This clonotype was seen repeatedly, ten times or more. This rearrangement joins TRBV5-1 to TRBJ2-1, with D possibly being TRBD1 or TRBD2 (5 bases each). The germline V and J ends were trimmed by 5 bases and 4 bases, with 19 bases remaining between them. The CDR3 is made up of 16 amino acids. Germline CDR1 and CDR2: SGHRS and YFSETQ. CDR3 amino acids: CASSLTPGHRYNEQFF. For the CDR3, the DNA is TGCGCCAGCAGTTTAACCCCGGGGCACAGATACAATGAGCAGTTCTTC.

This clonotype has ten or more counts. The gene calls are TRBV12-3 or TRBV12-4 and TRBJ2-7; TRBD2 matches at 14 bases. This CDR3 spans 14 amino acids. The ends lost 6 bases at V and 4 bases at J; junction bases unmatched: 2. The CDR3: CASSGLAGGYEQYF. The CDR3, as DNA: TGTGCCAGCAGCGGACTAGCGGGGGGTTACGAGCAGTACTTC.

This clonotype was counted at least ten times. The gene calls are TRBV5-1 and TRBJ2-2; 14 bases are shared with TRBD2. Trimming removed 4 bases from V and 4 bases from J; junction bases left unmatched: 3. Germline assignment: CDR1 SGHRS and CDR2 YFSETQ. There are 16 residues in the CDR3. CDR3 loop: CASSRGLAGATGELFF. As DNA, the CDR3 is TGCGCCAGCAGCCGGGGACTAGCGGGGGCCACCGGGGAGCTGTTTTTT. Full variable domain (rest looked up from reference TRBV5-1 and TRBJ2-2): KAGVTQTPRYLIKTRGQQVTLSCSPISGHRSVSWYQQTPGQGLQFLFEYFSETQRNKGNFPGRFSGRQFSNSRSEMNVSTLELGDSALYLCASSRGLAGATGELFFGEGSRLTVL.

This clonotype has at least ten counts. J is TRBJ1-6 and V is TRBV5-1; TRBD1 matches at 7 bases. Trimming cost V 1 base and J 7 bases; bases outside gene matches: 8. The CDR3 contains 16 residues. CDR1 and CDR2 from the germline V gene are SGHRS and YFSETQ. The CDR3 coding sequence is TGCGCCAGCAGCTTGTCCACCGGGACAGAGAATTCACCCCTCCACTTT. As protein: CASSLSTGTENSPLHF.

At least ten counts were recorded for this clonotype. The chain couples TRBV5-1 to TRBJ2-1, with TRBD1 matching over 10 bases. CDR3 length: 16 amino acids. Germline assignment: CDR1 SGHRS and CDR2 YFSETQ. V trimming: 5 bases; J trimming: 4 bases; junction bases outside the gene matches: 9. The CDR3 spells CASRLAPGQGYNEQFF. The CDR3, as DNA: TGCGCCAGCAGGCTTGCGCCGGGACAGGGGTACAATGAGCAGTTCTTC.

In its sample, this clonotype was seen many times. The chain employs TRBV7-2 and TRBJ1-5; D unresolved. The germline CDR1 and CDR2 sequences are SGHTA and FQGNSA. V lost 1 base and J lost 7, with 8 bases in between. The CDR3 length is 13 residues. CDR3 residues: CASSLGVGQPQHF. The DNA for the CDR3 is TGTGCCAGCAGCTTAGGGGTGGGCCAGCCCCAGCATTTT.

This clonotype was detected ten times or more. The rearrangement links TRBV25-1 to TRBJ1-1; D call uncertain. The CDR3 runs 15 residues. The germline V gene has CDR1 MGHDK and CDR2 SYGVNS. Trimming left V 2 bases short and J 0 bases short, with 10 bases between. The CDR3 region has the DNA TGTGCCAGCAGTGAACGAGGAAACTTGAACACTGAAGCTTTCTTT. It is translated as CASSERGNLNTEAFF.

This clonotype was seen ten or more times. The gene calls are TRBV20-1 and TRBJ1-2; tentative D call: TRBD1 (5 bases). Germline V gives CDR1 DFQATT, CDR2 SNEGSKA (reference sequence). The CDR3 is 12 residues long. V lost 7 bases and J lost 8, with 17 bases in between. CDR3 residues: CSVNGAGYGYTF. In nucleotides, the CDR3 is TGCAGTGTAAACGGGGCTGGATACGGCTACACCTTC.

This clonotype was seen at least ten times. This sequence joins TRBV7-2 and TRBJ2-6; the D gene is possibly TRBD2 (7 bases). CDR3 length: 18 amino acids. Germline V CDR1 and CDR2: SGHTA, FQGNSA. Deletions cut 0 bases from V and 0 bases from J, with 12 bases between. The CDR3 DNA sequence: TGTGCCAGCAGCTTAGCCGGAGGGGGGGCCTCTGGGGCCAACGTCCTGACTTTC. The encoded protein is CASSLAGGGASGANVLTF.

This clonotype was seen at least ten times. The chain carries TRBV6-5 and TRBJ2-3; no clear D gene. V lost 7 bases and J 0 bases, leaving 8 bases between the germline ends. The CDR3 has 13 residues. CDR1 is MNHEY, CDR2 SVGAGI, per germline. The CDR3 nucleotides read TGTGCCAGCACCGGATCTAGCACAGATACGCAGTATTTT. It yields the protein CASTGSSTDTQYF.

This clonotype showed up many times. V gene TRBV27 combines with J gene TRBJ1-5; 7 nucleotides align to TRBD1. Trimming removed 6 bases from V and 3 bases from J; junction bases left unmatched: 5. Germline CDR1 MNHEY, CDR2 SMNVEV (reference sequence). The CDR3 has 14 residues. The CDR3 protein is CASRRDRDNQPQHF. The CDR3, as DNA: TGTGCCAGCAGAAGAGACAGGGACAATCAGCCCCAGCATTTT.

Many counts were recorded for this clonotype. The chain uses TRBV29-1 and TRBJ2-7, with TRBD1 identical over 7 bases. The length of the CDR3 is 13 residues. Germline V lookup: CDR1 SQVTM, CDR2 ANQGSEA. V dropped 4 bases and J dropped 3; count of bases not matched to a gene: 6. The CDR3 sequence is CSVGKGGRYEQYF. For the CDR3, the DNA is TGCAGCGTTGGAAAAGGGGGCCGCTACGAGCAGTACTTC.

This clonotype was recorded at least ten times. J is TRBJ2-2 and V is TRBV3-1; possible D gene TRBD1, 5 bases. Trimming stripped 0 bases from V and 6 bases from J, with 8 bases between. CDR1 and CDR2 from the germline V gene are LGHDT and YNNKEL (reference sequence). This CDR3 spans 14 amino acids. CDR3: CASSQDRVPGELFF. DNA of the CDR3: TGTGCCAGCAGCCAAGACAGGGTCCCCGGGGAGCTGTTTTTT.

This clonotype was seen many times. The genes are TRBV5-1 and TRBJ1-2; D remains unclear. The V gene lost 3 bases and the J gene lost 7 bases, with 19 bases spanning the gap. The CDR3 totals 15 residues. Germline V gene lookup returns CDR1 SGHRS and CDR2 YFSETQ. The CDR3 sequence is CASSYEAGIVTGYTF. In nucleotides, the CDR3 is TGCGCCAGCAGCTATGAAGCCGGGATCGTAACTGGCTACACCTTC.

This clonotype was observed many times. The junction departs from the called germline gene at one end, perhaps through a read error. The rearrangement uses TRBV5-1 and TRBJ1-1; tentative D call: TRBD1 (5 bases). Germline loops: CDR1 SGHRS, CDR2 YFSETQ. This CDR3 is 13 amino acids long. The CDR3 loop reads CASSLQGNTEAFF. CDR3 nucleotide sequence: TGTGCCAGCAGTTTGCAGGGGAACACTGAAGCTTTCTTT.

There are many counts of this clonotype. At one end the junction does not follow the germline gene, possibly because of a read error. This chain uses TRBV3-1 with TRBJ2-1; 9 nucleotides match TRBD1. CDR1 is LGHDT and CDR2 is YNNKEL in the germline V gene (reference sequence). This CDR3 contains 15 residues. This CDR3 is CASSQPQGASRPRVF. For the CDR3, the DNA is TGTGCCAGCAGCCAACCACAGGGGGCGTCGAGGCCCCGGGTCTTC.

This clonotype was seen ten or more times. The chain recombines TRBV7-2 with TRBJ2-2; 8 bases align to TRBD2. Germline-derived CDR1 and CDR2 are SGHTA and FQGNSA. The CDR3 runs to 16 residues. The J segment lost 6 bases and the V segment lost 5 bases, leaving 11 bases of the junction unmatched. In DNA, the CDR3 is TGTGCCAGCAGCGCCTCGGCGGCTAGCGGGTCCGGGGAGCTGTTTTTT. It is translated as CASSASAASGSGELFF. The full variable domain, rest sourced from reference TRBV7-2 and TRBJ2-2, is GAGVSQSPSNKVTEKGKDVELRCDPISGHTALYWYRQSLGQGLEFLIYFQGNSAPDKSGLPSDRFSAERTGGSVSTLTIQRTQQEDSAVYLCASSASAASGSGELFFGEGSRLTVL.

There are many counts of this clonotype. The genes are TRBV5-1 and TRBJ2-7; perhaps TRBD2 as D (5 bases). CDR1 and CDR2 from the germline V gene are SGHRS and YFSETQ. Between the trimmed V and J ends, which lost 7 bases and 7 bases, there was a span of 21 bases. The CDR3 is made up of 14 amino acids. The CDR3 here is CASGWSEFTREQYF. For the CDR3, the DNA is TGCGCCAGCGGTTGGTCCGAGTTTACTAGGGAGCAGTACTTC.

This clonotype was observed at least ten times. This chain joins TRBV7-6 and TRBJ2-1; tentative D call: TRBD2 (6 bases). CDR3 length: 15 amino acids. CDR1 SGHVS and CDR2 FNYEAQ come from the germline V gene. Trimming took off 4 bases at V and 3 bases at J, with 13 bases between the two ends. The CDR3 loop is CASSSGGAGYNEQFF. The CDR3 nucleotides read TGTGCCAGCAGCTCCGGCGGGGCGGGCTACAATGAGCAGTTCTTC.

This clonotype was counted ten times or more. V is TRBV20-1 and J is TRBJ2-5; no definite D call. The CDR3 runs 15 residues. The germline V and J ends were trimmed by 1 base and 0 bases, with 12 bases remaining between them. Germline-derived CDR1 and CDR2 are DFQATT and SNEGSKA (reference sequence). The CDR3 is CSARGIWSDQETQYF. CDR3 nucleotide sequence: TGCAGTGCTAGAGGGATCTGGTCAGACCAAGAGACCCAGTACTTC.

The sample holds many counts of this clonotype. The chain recombines TRBV11-2 with TRBJ2-1, with D perhaps TRBD2 (6 bases). The CDR3 extends over 14 amino acids. Germline V gene data show CDR1 as SGHAT and CDR2 as FQNNGV. Trimming cost V 5 bases and J 9 bases, with 17 bases left between them. CDR3: CASSTGLHRGEQFF. The CDR3 DNA sequence: TGTGCCAGCAGCACGGGACTCCATAGAGGTGAGCAGTTCTTC.

This clonotype was seen many times. This chain joins TRBV7-8 and TRBJ1-2; unclear D gene. The CDR3 has 12 amino acids. Between the trimmed V and J ends, which lost 6 bases and 1 base, there was a span of 6 bases. The germline V gene encodes CDR1 SGHVS and CDR2 FQNEAQ. The CDR3 here is CASSSHNYGYTF. The CDR3 region has the DNA TGTGCCAGCAGTTCCCATAACTATGGCTACACCTTC.

This clonotype occurred many times. CDR3 sequence (DNA): TGCGCCAGCAGCCAACTCCAGGGGGCTAACGAGCAGTACTTC. Protein: CASSQLQGANEQYF. J is TRBJ2-7 and V is TRBV5-1; 8 bases map to TRBD1. CDR3 length equals 14 residues. The V gene's germline CDR1 is SGHRS and CDR2 YFSETQ. Trimming took 4 bases from V and 5 from J; bases not matched to a gene: 8.